This TCR beta chain was retrieved from a study of cytomegalovirus exposure and HLA in healthy donors. Study information: Ancestry clustering placed about 80% of over 300 genotyped donors in the Caucasian-associated cluster.

Primers: 60 Vbeta forward and 13 Jbeta reverse. Data came from immunoSEQ multiplex PCR; TCRdb stores just in-frame clones and leaves some out. The sample shows some 86,000 clones, 70% to 80% of them seen only once. As to this clone: Its specificity is unknown.

General study results and limits: In an earlier analysis, most TCR beta V segments were productive about 87% or about 30% of the time.

V lost 6 bases to trimming and J lost 2 bases; unmatched junction nucleotides: 10. Germline V gene lookup returns CDR1 SGHVS and CDR2 FNYEAQ. The CDR3 is 15 amino acids. V and J are TRBV7-6 and TRBJ2-7; TRBD2 matches 7 bases. Specimen: PBMCs. The sequence came from a woman between 35 and 50 years old in good health and CMV-seropositive. CDR3 loop: CASSPRELATYEQYF. Here the CDR3 DNA reads TGTGCCAGCAGTCCGCGGGAGCTAGCAACCTACGAGCAGTACTTC.